Ten or more counts support the clone carrying this T cell receptor beta chain. The antigen is not known. The entry originates in a study of T cell repertoires in cytomegalovirus infection. For the study at large: CMV infection and matching HLA type were both indicated by public TCR beta signatures.

Via MiXCR, TCRdb re-called the reads, giving one row per CDR3 protein. Among approximately 500,000 distinct CDR3 sequences listed, around 11% were seen once. Study results and limitations: Summed public TCR beta family frequency identified CMV carriers bearing the relevant HLA. HLA-C-restricted CMV clonotypes gave the most frequent clonotype in two of eight donors.

V was cut by 4 bases and J by 11 bases, with 6 bases left in between. In germline, CDR1 is SNHLY, CDR2 FYNNEI. The CDR3 consists of 10 residues. This rearrangement joins TRBV2 to TRBJ2-1; D not resolved. The source is a human donor in good health (CMV status not recorded). Some clones in this sample may be carry-over from other donors' samples. The material sequenced was PBMCs. The CDR3 region has the DNA TGTGCCAGCAGTGGCCGCCAGCAGTTCTTC. Encoded protein: CASSGRQQFF.